Included here is one TCR beta chain sequence, with context. The antigen is not known. Time point indicated: blood from clinic visit 5 months post-surgery; TSC patient then seizure free. Only cases whose brain tissue showed the highest T cell transcript signatures were sequenced. Trimming cost V 1 base and J 9 bases, with 7 bases left between them. The length of the CDR3 is 13 residues. CDR1 and CDR2 (germline): MGHDK, SYGVNS. The data belong to a study of brain T cells in children with intractable seizures. Study-wide findings and caveats: Pre- and post-surgery blood differed in depth, so pre-surgery absences may be undersampling. Viral specificity was inferred only from CDR3 similarity; HCMV serostatus was unknown.

The method was immunoSEQ multiplex PCR; TCRdb's version includes in-frame clones alone and lacks a portion of them. The sample has about 350,000 clones; 93% are singletons. The J gene is TRBJ1-6, the V gene TRBV25-1; D possibly corresponds to TRBD1 (5 bases). The sequences come from peripheral blood, collected about 5 months after surgery. The source is a boy under two years old with tuberous sclerosis and intractable seizures. The CDR3 DNA sequence: TGTGCCAGCAGTGAATGGGGGGGTTCACCCCTCCACTTT. This sequence encodes CASSEWGGSPLHF.